The source of this T cell receptor (beta chain) is a study of T-cell memory formation after mild COVID-19 (dated by TCRdb to the early 2020s). Broadly, across the study: TCR sequence clusters from the two donors were found to be largely donor specific. T-cell clones expanding and contracting after mild COVID-19 in a couple of donors were tracked by longitudinal TCRalpha and TCRbeta repertoire sequencing. The cohort comprised two young, previously healthy adult volunteers, one female and one male.

The listed sequencing device is Illumina NovaSeq 6000. cDNA libraries for TCRalpha and TCRbeta were prepared by 5'RACE using constant-segment primers, with sample barcodes and unique molecular identifiers added. Trizol reagent was used to extract RNA from every sample. Amplification of the libraries took two PCR steps, and the second step added a second sample barcode plus Illumina TruSeq adapters. Sequencing of the libraries was done on an Illumina NovaSeq, producing 2 x 150 bp paired-end reads. The published analysis was carried out like this. Reads were demultiplexed and collapsed into UMI-guided consensus sequences with migec v1.2.7. Using mixcr v2.1.11, UMI consensuses were aligned to TRA and TRB V and J templates and then assembled into clonotypes. Expanded or contracted clonotypes were those called significant by both edgeR and NoisET, with noise models trained on biological replicates. For edgeR calls, a false discovery rate-adjusted p below 0.01 and a log2 fold-change threshold of 1 were applied. As an exploratory analysis of dynamics, max-normalized trajectories of the 1000 most abundant clonotypes were examined with PCA combined with hierarchical clustering. The CD4 or CD8 phenotype of responding clones was assigned using the separately sequenced CD4+ and CD8+ repertoires. TCRdb reprocessing: public reads trimmed at Q25 with fastp, clones called with MiXCR, in-frame beta chains kept. Under each unique CDR3 protein, matching rows form one entry showing the most common genes and DNA. TCRdb's processing, not the authors', yielded these V and J calls. This sample comprises some 600,000 distinct CDR3 sequences, roughly 17% of them detected only once. The ten largest clones capture approximately 8.1% of the sample.

Ficoll-Paque density gradient centrifugation was used to isolate PBMCs. V is pruned by 6 bases and J by 4 bases, leaving 8 bases of the junction without a gene match. According to the germline V gene (reference sequence), CDR1 reads DFQATT and CDR2 reads SNEGSKA. There are 13 amino acids in the CDR3, from cysteine to phenylalanine inclusive. CDR3 DNA only is kept here, 39 bases in frame from base 1. This clonotype was counted a few times. Which antigen it targets is not known. Within one base of it there is no much larger clone, and no base qualities were kept. Beyond this particular receptor, the publication reports: Some responding clones were found in pre-infection memory, which suggests that pre-existing cross-reactive memory T cells took part in the SARS-CoV-2 response. SARS-CoV-2 specificity was not confirmed for the second-wave clones peaking on day 37. The study covered only a couple of mild cases, and larger cohorts including severe cases with pre-infection samples were considered necessary. Contracting CD4+ clones were located mainly in the CM and EM memory subsets, whereas CD8+ clones were found to be enriched in EMRA. Clones that contracted from day 15 to 85 showed balanced CD4/CD8 phenotypes, whereas a second wave of clones that expanded from day 15 to 37 leaned towards CD4+.

Input material: PBMCs or a T cell subset sorted from them (not recorded which). The V and J segments used are TRBV20-1 and TRBJ1-1, with TRBD1 matching 7 junction bases. The sequence was obtained from an adult woman who had mild COVID-19 (a few samples of this study predate the infection). The sample titles of this study are shuffled in the database, so cell type and time point are left out; the donor was told from shared clones. The CDR3 region reads CSAAPGQSTEAFF. The nucleotides are TGCAGTGCCGCCCCGGGACAGAGCACTGAAGCTTTCTTT.